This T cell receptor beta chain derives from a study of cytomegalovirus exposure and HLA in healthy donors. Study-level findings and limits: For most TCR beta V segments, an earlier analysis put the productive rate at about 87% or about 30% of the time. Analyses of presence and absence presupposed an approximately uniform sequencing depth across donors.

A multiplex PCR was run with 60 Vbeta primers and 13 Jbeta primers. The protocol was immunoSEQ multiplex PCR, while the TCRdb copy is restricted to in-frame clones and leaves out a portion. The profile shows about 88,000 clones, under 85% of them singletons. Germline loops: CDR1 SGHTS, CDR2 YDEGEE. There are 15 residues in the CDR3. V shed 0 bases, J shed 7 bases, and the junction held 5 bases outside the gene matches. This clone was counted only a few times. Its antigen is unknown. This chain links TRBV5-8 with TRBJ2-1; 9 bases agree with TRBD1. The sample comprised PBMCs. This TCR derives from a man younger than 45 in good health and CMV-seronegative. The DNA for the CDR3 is TGTGCCAGCAGCTTGGGGACAGGGGCTGGAAATGAGCAGTTCTTC. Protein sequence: CASSLGTGAGNEQFF.